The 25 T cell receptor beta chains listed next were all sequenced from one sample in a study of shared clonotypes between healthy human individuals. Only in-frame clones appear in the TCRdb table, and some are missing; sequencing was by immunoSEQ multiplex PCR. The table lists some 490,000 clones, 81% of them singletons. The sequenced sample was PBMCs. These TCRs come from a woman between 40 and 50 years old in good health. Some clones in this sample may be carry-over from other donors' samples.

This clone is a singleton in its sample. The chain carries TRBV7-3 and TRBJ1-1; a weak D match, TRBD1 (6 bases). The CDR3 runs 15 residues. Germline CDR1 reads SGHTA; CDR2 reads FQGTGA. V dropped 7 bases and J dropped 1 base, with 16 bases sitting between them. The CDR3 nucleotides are TGTGCCAGCAAGCCCGAAGGGGGGAGGAACACTGAAGCTTTCTTT. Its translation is CASKPEGGRNTEAFF.

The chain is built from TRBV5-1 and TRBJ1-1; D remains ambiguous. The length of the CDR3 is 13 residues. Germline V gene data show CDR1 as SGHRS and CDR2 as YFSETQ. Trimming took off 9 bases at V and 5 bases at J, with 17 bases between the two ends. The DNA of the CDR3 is TGCGCCACCTCTATGGCCGGGAGGACTGAAGCTTTCTTT. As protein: CATSMAGRTEAFF.

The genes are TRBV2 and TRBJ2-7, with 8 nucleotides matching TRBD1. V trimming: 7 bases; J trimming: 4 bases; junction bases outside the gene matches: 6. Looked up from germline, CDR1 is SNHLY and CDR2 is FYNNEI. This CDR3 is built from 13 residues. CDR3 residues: CASTYGTGYEQYF. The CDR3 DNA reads TGTGCCAGCACTTACGGGACAGGATACGAGCAGTACTTC.

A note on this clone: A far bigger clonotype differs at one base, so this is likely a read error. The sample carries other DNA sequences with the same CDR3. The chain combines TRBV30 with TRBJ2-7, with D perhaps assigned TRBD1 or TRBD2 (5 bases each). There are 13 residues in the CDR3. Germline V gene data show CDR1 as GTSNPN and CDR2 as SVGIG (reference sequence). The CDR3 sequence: CASPGPSIYEQYF. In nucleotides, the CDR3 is TGCGCCTCGCCGGGACCGTCCATCTACGAGCAGTACTTC.

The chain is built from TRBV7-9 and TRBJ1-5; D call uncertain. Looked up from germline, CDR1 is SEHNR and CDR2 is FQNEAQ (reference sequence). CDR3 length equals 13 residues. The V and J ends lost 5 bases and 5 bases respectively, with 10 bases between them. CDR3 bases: TGTGCCAGCAGCCTTGGCCGGGATCAGCCCCAGCATTTT. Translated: CASSLGRDQPQHF.

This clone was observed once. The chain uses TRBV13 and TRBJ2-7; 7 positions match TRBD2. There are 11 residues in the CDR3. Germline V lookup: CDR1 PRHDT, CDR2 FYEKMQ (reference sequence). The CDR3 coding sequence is TGTGCGGAGAGCGGGATAAGCGAGCAGTACTTC. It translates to CAESGISEQYF.

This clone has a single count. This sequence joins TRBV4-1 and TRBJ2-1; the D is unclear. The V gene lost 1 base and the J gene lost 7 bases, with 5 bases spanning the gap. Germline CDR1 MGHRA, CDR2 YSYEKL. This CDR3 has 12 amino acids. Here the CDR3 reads CASSQGPNEQFF. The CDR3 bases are TGCGCCAGCAGCCAAGGCCCTAATGAGCAGTTCTTC.

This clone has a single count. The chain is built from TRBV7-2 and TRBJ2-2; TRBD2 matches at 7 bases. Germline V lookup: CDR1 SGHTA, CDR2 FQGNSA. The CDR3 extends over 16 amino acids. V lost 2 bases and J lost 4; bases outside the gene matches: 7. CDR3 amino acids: CASSLRSGDITGELFF. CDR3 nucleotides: TGTGCCAGCAGCTTAAGGAGCGGGGATATCACCGGGGAGCTGTTTTTT.

The CDR3 region has the DNA TGCGCCAGCAGCTTGTTGGCGGGACAGGGTTCTGCTTTCTTT. Protein sequence: CASSLLAGQGSAFF. The rearrangement uses TRBV5-1 and TRBJ1-1, with TRBD1 matching over 9 bases. CDR3 length equals 14 residues. Losses at the gene ends were 1 base for V and 11 bases for J; bases not matched to a gene: 9. CDR1 and CDR2 from the germline V gene are SGHRS and YFSETQ.

The CDR3 is CASSLSSGYTDTQYF. CDR3 bases: TGTGCCAGCAGCTTATCTAGCGGGTATACAGATACGCAGTATTTT. The rearrangement uses TRBV11-2 and TRBJ2-3; TRBD2 aligns across 8 bases. This CDR3 spans 15 amino acids. The V gene end was trimmed by 2 bases and the J gene end by 3 bases; junction bases not matched to a gene: 4. Germline CDR1 and CDR2: SGHAT and FQNNGV.

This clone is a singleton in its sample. The CDR3 DNA reads as TGTGCCAGCAGCTTGTCCCGCGACAATGAGCAGTTCTTC. Amino acid sequence: CASSLSRDNEQFF. The chain has TRBV7-2 and TRBJ2-1; no reliable D call. CDR1 is SGHTA, CDR2 FQGNSA, per germline. This CDR3 has 13 amino acids. V lost 3 bases, J lost 5 bases, and 8 bases lay in between.

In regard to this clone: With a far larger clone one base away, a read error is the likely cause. CDR3 DNA sequence: TGTGCCTGGAGTGGACAGTGCTCTACCTACGAGCAGTACTTC. Its translation: CAWSGQCSTYEQYF. V usage is TRBV30 and J usage is TRBJ2-7, with a tentative D call TRBD1 (5 bases). The CDR3 runs 14 residues. Between the trimmed V and J ends, which lost 1 base and 2 bases, there was a span of 12 bases. Germline V CDR1 and CDR2: GTSNPN, SVGIG (reference sequence).

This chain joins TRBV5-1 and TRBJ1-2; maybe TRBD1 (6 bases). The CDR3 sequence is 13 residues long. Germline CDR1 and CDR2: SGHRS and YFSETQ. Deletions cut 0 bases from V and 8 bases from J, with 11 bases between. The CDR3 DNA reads TGCGCCAGCAGCTTGGAGCCTCAGGGGGGCTACACCTTC. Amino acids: CASSLEPQGGYTF.

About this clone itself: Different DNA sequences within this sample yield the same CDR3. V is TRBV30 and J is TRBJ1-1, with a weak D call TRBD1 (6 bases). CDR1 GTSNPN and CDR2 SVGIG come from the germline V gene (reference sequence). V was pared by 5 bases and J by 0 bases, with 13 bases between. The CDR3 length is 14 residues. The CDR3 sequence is CAWSRTVMNTEAFF. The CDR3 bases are TGTGCCTGGTCGCGGACAGTAATGAACACTGAAGCTTTCTTT.

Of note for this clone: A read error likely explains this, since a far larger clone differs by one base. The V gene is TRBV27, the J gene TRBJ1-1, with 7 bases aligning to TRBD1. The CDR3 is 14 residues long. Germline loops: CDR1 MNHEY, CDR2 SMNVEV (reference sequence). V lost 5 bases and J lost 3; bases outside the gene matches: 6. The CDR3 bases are TGTGCCAGCAGTAGGACAGGTGGGCACACTGAAGCTTTCTTT. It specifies CASSRTGGHTEAFF.

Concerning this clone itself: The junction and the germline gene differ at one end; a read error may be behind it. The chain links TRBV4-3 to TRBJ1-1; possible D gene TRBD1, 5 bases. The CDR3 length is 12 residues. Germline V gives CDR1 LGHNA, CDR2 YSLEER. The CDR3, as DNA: TGCGCCAGCAGCCACGCTGGGACCCCCCTTGGATTT. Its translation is CASSHAGTPLGF.

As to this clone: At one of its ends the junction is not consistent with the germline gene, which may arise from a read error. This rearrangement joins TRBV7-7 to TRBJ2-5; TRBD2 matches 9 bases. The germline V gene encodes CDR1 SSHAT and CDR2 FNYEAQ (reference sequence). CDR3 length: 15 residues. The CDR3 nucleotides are TGTGCTAGCAGCCTGGGCGGGAGGGTCCAAGAGACCCAGTACTTC. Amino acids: CASSLGGRVQETQYF.

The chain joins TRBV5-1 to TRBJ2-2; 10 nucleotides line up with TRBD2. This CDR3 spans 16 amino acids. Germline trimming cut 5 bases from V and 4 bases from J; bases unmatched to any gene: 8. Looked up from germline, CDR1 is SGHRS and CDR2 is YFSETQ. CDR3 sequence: CASRPPGLASTGELFF. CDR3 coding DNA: TGCGCCAGCAGGCCACCGGGACTAGCGAGCACCGGGGAGCTGTTTTTT.

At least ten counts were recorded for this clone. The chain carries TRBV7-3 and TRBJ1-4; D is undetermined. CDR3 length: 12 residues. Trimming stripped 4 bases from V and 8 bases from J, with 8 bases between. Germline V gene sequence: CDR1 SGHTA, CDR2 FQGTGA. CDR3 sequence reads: CASSSPGEKLFF. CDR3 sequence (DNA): TGTGCCAGCAGCTCCCCGGGCGAAAAACTGTTTTTT.

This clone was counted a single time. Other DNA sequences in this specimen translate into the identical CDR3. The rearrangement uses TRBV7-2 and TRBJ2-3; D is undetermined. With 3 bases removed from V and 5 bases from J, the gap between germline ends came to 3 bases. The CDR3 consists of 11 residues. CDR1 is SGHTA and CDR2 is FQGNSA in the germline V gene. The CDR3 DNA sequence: TGTGCCAGCAGCTTGGAAGATACGCAGTATTTT. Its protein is CASSLEDTQYF.

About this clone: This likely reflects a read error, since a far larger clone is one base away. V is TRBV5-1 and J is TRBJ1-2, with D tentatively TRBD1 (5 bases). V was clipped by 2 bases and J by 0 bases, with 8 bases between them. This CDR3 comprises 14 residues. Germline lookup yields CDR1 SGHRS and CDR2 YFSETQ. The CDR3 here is CASSLQDTNYGYTF. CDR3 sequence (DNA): TGCGCCAGCAGCTTACAGGATACTAACTATGGCTACACCTTC.

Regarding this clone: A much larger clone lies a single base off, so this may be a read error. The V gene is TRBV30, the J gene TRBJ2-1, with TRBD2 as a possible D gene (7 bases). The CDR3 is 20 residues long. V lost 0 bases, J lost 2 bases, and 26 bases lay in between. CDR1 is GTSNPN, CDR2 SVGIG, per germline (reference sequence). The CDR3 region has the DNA TGTGCCTGGAGTGTACAGCAGGGGAGGGCGGGAGCCGGGGCCTACAATGAGCAGTTCTTC. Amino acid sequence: CAWSVQQGRAGAGAYNEQFF.

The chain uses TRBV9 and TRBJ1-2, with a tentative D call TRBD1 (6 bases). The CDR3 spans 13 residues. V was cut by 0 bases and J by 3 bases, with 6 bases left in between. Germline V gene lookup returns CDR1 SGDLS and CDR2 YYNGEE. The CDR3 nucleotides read TGTGCCAGCAGCGTAGAGGGGGACTATGGCTACACCTTC. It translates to CASSVEGDYGYTF.

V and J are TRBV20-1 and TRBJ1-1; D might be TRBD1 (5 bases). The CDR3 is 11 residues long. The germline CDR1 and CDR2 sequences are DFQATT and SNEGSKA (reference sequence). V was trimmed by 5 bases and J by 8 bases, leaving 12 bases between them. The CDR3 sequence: CSAANRREAFF. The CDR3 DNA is TGCAGTGCTGCGAACAGGCGAGAAGCTTTCTTT.

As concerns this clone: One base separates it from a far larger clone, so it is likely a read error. CDR3 amino acids: CASSSGHSYEQHF. The DNA of the CDR3 is TGTGCCAGCAGCTCAGGACACTCCTACGAGCAGCACTTC. J is TRBJ2-7 and V is TRBV28, with D possibly being TRBD1 (5 bases). In germline, CDR1 is MDHEN, CDR2 SYDVKM. The length of the CDR3 is 13 residues.